This T cell receptor (beta chain) was identified in a study of blood T cell repertoires in COVID-19. At the level of the study: Acute and convalescent COVID-19 samples came from the United States, Italy and Spain. Sources were T cells, B-cell-depleted T cells, or PBMCs; the material itself was cDNA or gDNA.

J lost 3 bases, V lost 9 bases, and 5 bases had no gene match. Germline CDR1 MRHNA, CDR2 SNTAGT. The CDR3 is made up of 14 amino acids. In the source study's methods: From reference gene primer amplification, estimates of nucleated cell counts were derived. Profiling relied on immunoSEQ multiplex PCR, and the TCRdb table lists in-frame clones only, not all of them. The DNA was the basis for D and trimming; V, J and clone size are from that table. The sample carries tens of thousands of clones, 80% to 90% recorded once. Source material: peripheral blood. The chain couples TRBV6-4 to TRBJ2-3; 11 nucleotides agree with TRBD2. The receptor's source is a man in his fifties or sixties with active COVID-19. In nucleotides, the CDR3 is TGTGCCAGTTCCACTAGCGGGAGAACAGATACGCAGTATTTT. It is translated as CASSTSGRTDTQYF.